Listed below are T cell receptor beta chains from one sample, sequenced in a study of blood T cell repertoires in COVID-19. Sequencing used immunoSEQ multiplex PCR; TCRdb keeps in-frame clones, though not all of them. The sample records about 260,000 clones, around 87% being singletons. Sample: peripheral blood. The receptors come from a woman aged 60-75 years with COVID-19, enrolled during active disease. CDR3s include the opening cysteine and the closing phenylalanine or tryptophan. The order of the fields is J gene, clone size, D gene, V gene, CDR3 protein, CDR3 DNA. The D gene is left open where the match is weak. Clone size is given for some rows only: seen once, a few or many times, or a class if the clone is expanded.

>TRBJ1-5|-|-|TRBV2
CASSQDRNQPQHF
TGTGCCAGCAGTCAGGACAGAAATCAGCCCCAGCATTTT
>TRBJ1-1|-|TRBD1|TRBV3-1/TRBV3-2
CASSLRVQGGSEAFF
TGTGCCAGCAGTCTCCGTGTACAGGGGGGCTCTGAAGCTTTCTTT
>TRBJ1-1|few|-|TRBV7-2
CASSLPLREAFF
TGTGCCAGCAGCCTACCCCTGAGAGAAGCTTTCTTT
>TRBJ1-2|-|TRBD1|TRBV15
CATSPYRGPPNYGYTF
TGTGCCACCAGCCCCTACAGGGGGCCGCCTAACTATGGCTACACCTTC
>TRBJ2-1|-|-|TRBV12-3/TRBV12-4
CASSLLYMDEQFF
TGTGCCAGCAGTTTACTCTATATGGATGAGCAGTTCTTC
>TRBJ1-4|-|-|TRBV19
CASSRAGDGGEKLFF
TGTGCCAGTAGTAGGGCAGGGGATGGCGGGGAAAAACTGTTTTTT
>TRBJ1-2|-|TRBD1|TRBV6-5
CASSRDRDGYTF
TGTGCCAGCAGCCGGGACAGGGACGGCTACACCTTC
>TRBJ2-5|-|TRBD2|TRBV7-9
CASSPRTSGRETQYF
TGTGCCAGCAGCCCCAGGACTAGCGGGAGAGAGACCCAGTACTTC
>TRBJ2-7|-|-|TRBV25-1
CASSEYTGTVREQYF
TGTGCCAGCAGTGAATATACAGGGACCGTGCGCGAGCAGTACTTC
>TRBJ1-2|once|TRBD1|TRBV9
CASSTPGQVQGYTF
TGTGCCAGCAGCACTCCAGGACAGGTTCAAGGCTACACCTTC
>TRBJ1-2|once|TRBD1|TRBV7-3
CASSLNQGAISGYTF
TGTGCCAGCAGCTTAAATCAGGGGGCAATAAGTGGCTACACCTTC
>TRBJ1-1|-|TRBD1|TRBV19
CASSWRQGENTEAFF
TGTGCCAGTAGCTGGAGACAGGGCGAGAACACTGAAGCTTTCTTT
>TRBJ1-2|few|-|TRBV3-1/TRBV3-2
CASSREGYGYTF
TGTGCCAGCAGCCGGGAGGGGTATGGCTACACCTTC
>TRBJ2-3|-|-|TRBV15
CATSRDWAGGTDTQYF
TGTGCCACCAGCAGAGATTGGGCCGGGGGCACAGATACGCAGTATTTT
>TRBJ1-1|-|-|TRBV7-2
CASSLGPGNTEAFF
TGTGCCAGCAGCTTAGGGCCAGGGAACACTGAAGCTTTCTTT
>TRBJ2-7|-|TRBD2|TRBV13
CASSPSRESYEQYF
TGTGCCAGCAGCCCGTCGCGGGAGTCCTACGAGCAGTACTTC
>TRBJ2-7|-|TRBD2|TRBV6-6
CASSPATSAEQYF
TGTGCCAGCAGCCCCGCAACTAGCGCTGAGCAGTACTTC
>TRBJ1-1|-|-|TRBV6-5
CASSYRSLRETEAFF
TGTGCCAGCAGTTACCGAAGCTTAAGAGAGACTGAAGCTTTCTTT
>TRBJ2-2|-|TRBD1|TRBV5-1
CASSLGTGTGGTGELFF
TGCGCCAGCAGCTTGGGTACCGGGACAGGGGGCACCGGGGAGCTGTTTTTT
>TRBJ2-1|-|TRBD2|TRBV29-1
CSVTSGSSYNEQFF
TGCAGCGTCACTAGCGGGAGCTCCTACAATGAGCAGTTCTTC
>TRBJ2-5|-|TRBD1|TRBV5-1
CASSSGQTRGETQYF
TGCGCCAGCAGCTCAGGACAGACCAGGGGGGAGACCCAGTACTTC
>TRBJ2-1|-|TRBD2|TRBV5-1
CASSRGLAGDLLSYNEQFF
TGCGCCAGCAGCAGGGGGCTAGCGGGAGATCTACTCTCCTACAATGAGCAGTTCTTC
>TRBJ2-1|-|TRBD1|TRBV13
CASSPSMRGRYNEQFF
TGTGCCAGCAGCCCCTCAATGAGGGGGCGATACAATGAGCAGTTCTTC
>TRBJ2-7|-|-|TRBV9
CASSVGVVGPQGEQYF
TGTGCCAGCAGCGTAGGGGTGGTAGGGCCCCAGGGGGAGCAGTACTTC
>TRBJ1-5|-|TRBD1|TRBV5-1
CASSLGQGYSNQPQHF
TGCGCCAGCAGCCTGGGACAGGGGTATAGCAATCAGCCCCAGCATTTT
>TRBJ1-5|-|TRBD1|TRBV5-1
CASSLDGQGRNQPQHF
TGCGCCAGCAGCTTGGACGGACAGGGGCGCAATCAGCCCCAGCATTTT
>TRBJ1-2|-|-|TRBV28
CASSHPNRASNYGYTF
TGTGCCAGCAGTCACCCCAACAGAGCTTCAAACTATGGCTACACCTTC
>TRBJ2-3|-|-|TRBV5-1
CASSSLAPGTGTSTDTQYF
TGCGCCAGCAGCTCCCTGGCCCCCGGGACTGGTACTAGCACAGATACGCAGTATTTT